These T cell receptor beta chains were read from a single sample in a study of T cell responses to AZD1222 COVID-19 vaccine. The data were produced by immunoSEQ multiplex PCR, yet TCRdb's version contains in-frame clones alone and is incomplete. The top ten hold 1.4% to 1.5% of the sample, which has about 130,000 clones, 87% seen once. The specimen comprised peripheral blood, sampled on day 0 of AZD1222 vaccination. All receptors come from an adult in good health. Each CDR3 is given with its conserved first and last residue. Fields, in order: clone size, V gene, J gene, D gene, CDR3 DNA, CDR3 protein. A D gene is named only where the DNA matches it firmly. Expanded clones get a size class; other rows say once, few or many, or leave the size out.

abundance: -
v_gene: TRBV15
j_gene: TRBJ1-4
d_gene: -
CDR3nt: TGTGCCACAGAGTCCAGGACTAATGAAAAACTGTTTTTT
CDR3aa: CATESRTNEKLFF

abundance: -
v_gene: TRBV2
j_gene: TRBJ1-2
d_gene: TRBD1
CDR3nt: TGTGCCAGCACGGGACAGCCCAACTATGGCTACACCTTC
CDR3aa: CASTGQPNYGYTF

abundance: few
v_gene: TRBV5-1
j_gene: TRBJ2-7
d_gene: TRBD1
CDR3nt: TGCGCCAGCAGCTTACCGGGACAGGGGACCTACGAGCAGTACTTC
CDR3aa: CASSLPGQGTYEQYF

abundance: -
v_gene: TRBV7-9
j_gene: TRBJ2-4
d_gene: -
CDR3nt: TGTGCCAGCAGCCCGGGAGTGGACATTCAGTACTTC
CDR3aa: CASSPGVDIQYF

abundance: -
v_gene: TRBV15
j_gene: TRBJ2-7
d_gene: -
CDR3nt: TGTGCCACCAGCAGAGGTTGGAGCCTTTCCTACGAGCAGTACTTC
CDR3aa: CATSRGWSLSYEQYF

abundance: once
v_gene: TRBV4-1
j_gene: TRBJ1-2
d_gene: TRBD1
CDR3nt: TGCGCCAGCAGCCAGGGACAGGGAGCTAACTATGGCTACACCTTC
CDR3aa: CASSQGQGANYGYTF

abundance: few
v_gene: TRBV7-9
j_gene: TRBJ1-1
d_gene: -
CDR3nt: TGTGCCAGCAGCACCGGTGGGAACACTGAAGCTTTCTTT
CDR3aa: CASSTGGNTEAFF

abundance: -
v_gene: TRBV27
j_gene: TRBJ1-5
d_gene: -
CDR3nt: TGTGCCAGCAGTTCCGGACCCCGATCGGCCCAGCATTTT
CDR3aa: CASSSGPRSAQHF

abundance: few
v_gene: TRBV28
j_gene: TRBJ1-3
d_gene: -
CDR3nt: TGTGCCAGCAGTTTAAATTACCGGCGGACAGAGGCCTATGGAAACACCATATATTTT
CDR3aa: CASSLNYRRTEAYGNTIYF

abundance: -
v_gene: TRBV14
j_gene: TRBJ2-7
d_gene: TRBD2
CDR3nt: TGTGCCAGCAGCCAAGGGTCGGGGGGACGATACGAGCAGTACTTC
CDR3aa: CASSQGSGGRYEQYF

abundance: -
v_gene: TRBV14
j_gene: TRBJ1-4
d_gene: -
CDR3nt: TGTGCCAGCAGCCAAGATCAAAGAAGGGACCGATACCCCACAACTAATGAAAAACTGTTTTTT
CDR3aa: CASSQDQRRDRYPTTNEKLFF

abundance: -
v_gene: TRBV7-6
j_gene: TRBJ2-2
d_gene: -
CDR3nt: TGTGCCAGCAGCCCCGACCCAAAGTCGAACACCGGGGAGCTGTTTTTT
CDR3aa: CASSPDPKSNTGELFF

abundance: -
v_gene: TRBV6-5
j_gene: TRBJ1-1
d_gene: -
CDR3nt: TGTGCCAGCACTTGGGGAGGGGAGGCCACTGAAGCTTTCTTT
CDR3aa: CASTWGGEATEAFF

abundance: -
v_gene: TRBV6-5
j_gene: TRBJ2-7
d_gene: -
CDR3nt: TGTGCCAGCATGCGCGATAGGGGACGGAACGAGCAGTACTTC
CDR3aa: CASMRDRGRNEQYF

abundance: -
v_gene: TRBV2
j_gene: TRBJ2-7
d_gene: -
CDR3nt: TGTGCCAGCAGTGAGAGGCAGAACTACGAGCAGTACTTC
CDR3aa: CASSERQNYEQYF

abundance: -
v_gene: TRBV18
j_gene: TRBJ1-5
d_gene: -
CDR3nt: TGTGCCAGCTCACCCGGGATTAGCAATCAGCCCCAGCATTTT
CDR3aa: CASSPGISNQPQHF

abundance: once
v_gene: TRBV12-3/TRBV12-4
j_gene: TRBJ1-5
d_gene: -
CDR3nt: TGTGCCAGCAGTTTCGGTCTTTCGGAGCCCCAGCATTTT
CDR3aa: CASSFGLSEPQHF

abundance: -
v_gene: TRBV5-1
j_gene: TRBJ1-5
d_gene: -
CDR3nt: TGCGCCAGCAGCTTGGGGCCAGTTGGGAGCAATCAGCCCCAGCATTTT
CDR3aa: CASSLGPVGSNQPQHF

abundance: -
v_gene: TRBV12-3/TRBV12-4
j_gene: TRBJ2-7
d_gene: TRBD1
CDR3nt: TGTGCCAGCAGGAGCCGGGACAGATACGAGCAGTACTTC
CDR3aa: CASRSRDRYEQYF

abundance: -
v_gene: TRBV5-6
j_gene: TRBJ2-7
d_gene: -
CDR3nt: TGTGCCAGCAACGTATACCCCGGGACAAATTCTTACGAGCAGTACTTC
CDR3aa: CASNVYPGTNSYEQYF

abundance: -
v_gene: TRBV5-5
j_gene: TRBJ1-1
d_gene: -
CDR3nt: TGTGCCAGCAGCTTTCCCCCGGGGATGAACACTGAAGCTTTCTTT
CDR3aa: CASSFPPGMNTEAFF

abundance: -
v_gene: TRBV5-5
j_gene: TRBJ2-7
d_gene: -
CDR3nt: TGTGCCAGCACCCACCCGCGGGAACCCTACGAGCAGTACTTC
CDR3aa: CASTHPREPYEQYF

abundance: -
v_gene: TRBV27
j_gene: TRBJ2-2
d_gene: -
CDR3nt: TGTGCCACTCGAGGGCCGAACACCGGGGAGCTGTTTTTT
CDR3aa: CATRGPNTGELFF

abundance: few
v_gene: TRBV4-2
j_gene: TRBJ1-2
d_gene: -
CDR3nt: TGTGCCAGCAGCAAGCAGACAGAGGACTATGGCTACACCTTC
CDR3aa: CASSKQTEDYGYTF

abundance: -
v_gene: TRBV12-3/TRBV12-4
j_gene: TRBJ1-4
d_gene: TRBD1
CDR3nt: TGTGCCAGCATGACAGGGGGCCGGGAAAAACTGTTTTTT
CDR3aa: CASMTGGREKLFF

abundance: -
v_gene: TRBV7-8
j_gene: TRBJ1-2
d_gene: -
CDR3nt: TGTGCCAGCAGCCAGTCAGGTGCTAACTATGGCTACACCTTC
CDR3aa: CASSQSGANYGYTF

abundance: -
v_gene: TRBV19
j_gene: TRBJ1-1
d_gene: TRBD1
CDR3nt: TGTGCCAGTAGTACCCCCCTGGACAGGGCCTCCCCGAACACTGAAGCTTTCTTT
CDR3aa: CASSTPLDRASPNTEAFF

abundance: -
v_gene: TRBV7-9
j_gene: TRBJ1-6
d_gene: -
CDR3nt: TGTGCCAGCACCGCACGGGGTAATAATTCACCCCTCCACTTT
CDR3aa: CASTARGNNSPLHF

abundance: -
v_gene: TRBV4-3
j_gene: TRBJ2-1
d_gene: TRBD2
CDR3nt: TGCGCCAGCAGCCAAGGGCCAGCGGGGACCTACAATGAGCAGTTCTTC
CDR3aa: CASSQGPAGTYNEQFF

abundance: -
v_gene: TRBV5-5
j_gene: TRBJ1-3
d_gene: -
CDR3nt: TGTGCCAGCCAACCGGGGTCTTCTACTGGAAACACCATATATTTT
CDR3aa: CASQPGSSTGNTIYF

abundance: once
v_gene: TRBV12-3/TRBV12-4
j_gene: TRBJ1-2
d_gene: -
CDR3nt: TGTGCCAGCAGTTTGACCGACTATGGCTACACCTTC
CDR3aa: CASSLTDYGYTF

abundance: -
v_gene: TRBV5-7
j_gene: TRBJ1-6
d_gene: -
CDR3nt: TGTGCCAGCAGCTTGGATAGACAGCCCAATTCACCCCTCCACTTT
CDR3aa: CASSLDRQPNSPLHF

abundance: -
v_gene: TRBV19
j_gene: TRBJ2-1
d_gene: TRBD2
CDR3nt: TGTGCCAGTACCCTTTCGACTAGCGGGGGAATGTACAATGAGCAGTTCTTC
CDR3aa: CASTLSTSGGMYNEQFF

abundance: -
v_gene: TRBV6-1
j_gene: TRBJ1-3
d_gene: -
CDR3nt: TGTGCCAGCAGTGAGTGGGGGATGGGAGCGAACACCATATATTTT
CDR3aa: CASSEWGMGANTIYF

abundance: -
v_gene: TRBV27
j_gene: TRBJ1-2
d_gene: -
CDR3nt: TGTGCCAGCAGTTTATGGAAGGGCTACACCTTC
CDR3aa: CASSLWKGYTF

abundance: few
v_gene: TRBV6-6
j_gene: TRBJ1-1
d_gene: -
CDR3nt: TGTGCCAGCAGTTACGCAGGGGCGGACACTGAAGCTTTCTTT
CDR3aa: CASSYAGADTEAFF

abundance: -
v_gene: TRBV5-1
j_gene: TRBJ2-7
d_gene: -
CDR3nt: TGCGCCAGCAGCCCCCTGGGGCCCTACGAGCAGTACTTC
CDR3aa: CASSPLGPYEQYF

abundance: -
v_gene: TRBV19
j_gene: TRBJ2-1
d_gene: -
CDR3nt: TGTGCCAGTAGTACCGGTGTTCTGGGTGAGCAGTTCTTC
CDR3aa: CASSTGVLGEQFF